One and the same sample provided the 8 T cell receptor beta chains below, sequenced in a study of T cells in Graves' hyperthyroidism and ophthalmopathy (dated by TCRdb to between 2017 and 2020). Libraries were prepared through multiplex PCR. The instrument was an Illumina HiSeq 2000. Amplification of TCR beta CDR3 regions was carried out from RNA transcripts. For the first round of RT-PCR on the TCR CDR3, the HTBI primer set was used together with the Qiagen OneStep RT-PCR kit. TCRdb redid the processing of the public reads, applying fastp at Q25 and MiXCR, and retained in-frame beta chains. Records with the same CDR3 protein are collapsed into one entry carrying the most frequent genes and DNA. The sample has a few hundred thousand distinct CDR3 sequences on record, roughly 15% of them singletons. The ten largest clones represent roughly 4.8% of the sample. Sequenced sample: blood. All receptors come from a woman between 18 and 29 years old with Graves' hyperthyroidism.

Many counts were recorded for this clonotype. This chain links TRBV30 with TRBJ1-1; D not certain. Per the germline V gene, CDR1 is GTSNPN and CDR2 is SVGIG (reference sequence). The CDR3 has 14 residues. Trimming shortened V by 0 bases and J by 1 base, and 9 bases separated the two germline ends. In DNA, the CDR3 is TGTGCCTGGAGTGTACGGGCTGCGAACACTGAAGCTTTCTTT. Protein sequence: CAWSVRAANTEAFF.

This clonotype has a count of ten or more. The chain uses TRBV7-3 and TRBJ1-1, with D possibly TRBD1 on 5 matching bases. There are 14 residues in the CDR3. Germline-derived CDR1 and CDR2 are SGHTA and FQGTGA. V gave up 4 bases and J gave up 1 base, with 10 bases separating them. CDR3 coding DNA: TGTGCCAGCAGCTGGGACGGATCGAACACTGAAGCTTTCTTT. It translates to CASSWDGSNTEAFF.

This clonotype was detected many times. This chain uses TRBV30 with TRBJ2-1; 11 nucleotides line up with TRBD2. Germline CDR1 reads GTSNPN; CDR2 reads SVGIG (reference sequence). V lost 2 bases and J lost 8; bases outside the gene matches: 5. This CDR3 comprises 14 residues. CDR3 sequence reads: CAWSLAGGPYEQFF. The CDR3 nucleotides read TGTGCCTGGAGTTTAGCGGGAGGGCCCTATGAGCAGTTCTTC.

This clonotype was observed at least ten times. The rearrangement links TRBV12-3 or TRBV12-4 to TRBJ2-5, with 10 bases identical to TRBD1. V lost 6 bases to trimming and J lost 5 bases; unmatched junction nucleotides: 6. The CDR3 is 14 amino acids. CDR3 region: CASRRQGADETQYF. The CDR3 region has the DNA TGTGCCAGCAGACGACAGGGGGCAGATGAGACCCAGTACTTC.

This clonotype was counted a few times. Possible read error: a much larger clone is one base away. This chain joins TRBV18 and TRBJ1-1, with D tentatively TRBD1 (6 bases). Germline loops: CDR1 KGHSH, CDR2 LQKENI. The CDR3 extends over 13 amino acids. V was trimmed by 7 bases and J by 4 bases, leaving 13 bases between them. The CDR3 loop is CASLPQGSTEAFF. The CDR3 DNA follows: TGTGCCAGCTTACCCCAGGGGAGCACTGAAGCTTTCTTT.

This chain uses TRBV29-1 with TRBJ2-1; 13 nucleotides align to TRBD2. J was trimmed by 13 bases and V by 6 bases; bases with no gene match: 3. The germline CDR1 and CDR2 sequences are SQVTM and ANQGSEA. This CDR3 has 11 amino acids. The CDR3 sequence is CSVGLAGVQFF. CDR3 nucleotide sequence: TGCAGCGTCGGACTAGCGGGGGTACAGTTCTTC.

This clonotype was seen repeatedly, ten times or more. The V gene is TRBV11-2, the J gene TRBJ2-7; D remains unclear. The CDR3 totals 14 residues. CDR1 and CDR2 from the germline V gene are SGHAT and FQNNGV. Trimming removed 1 base from V and 0 bases from J, with 7 bases in between. For the CDR3, the DNA is TGTGCCAGCAGCTTAGCCTCGAGCTCCTACGAGCAGTACTTC. Translating it yields CASSLASSSYEQYF.

This clonotype was counted a few times. The V gene is TRBV14, the J gene TRBJ2-1; no clear D gene. Germline assignment: CDR1 SGHDN and CDR2 FVKESK. The V and J ends lost 7 bases and 7 bases respectively, with 14 bases between them. The CDR3 spans 13 residues. CDR3 sequence reads: CASKSWASNEQFF. The CDR3 bases are TGTGCCAGCAAATCTTGGGCGAGTAATGAGCAGTTCTTC.